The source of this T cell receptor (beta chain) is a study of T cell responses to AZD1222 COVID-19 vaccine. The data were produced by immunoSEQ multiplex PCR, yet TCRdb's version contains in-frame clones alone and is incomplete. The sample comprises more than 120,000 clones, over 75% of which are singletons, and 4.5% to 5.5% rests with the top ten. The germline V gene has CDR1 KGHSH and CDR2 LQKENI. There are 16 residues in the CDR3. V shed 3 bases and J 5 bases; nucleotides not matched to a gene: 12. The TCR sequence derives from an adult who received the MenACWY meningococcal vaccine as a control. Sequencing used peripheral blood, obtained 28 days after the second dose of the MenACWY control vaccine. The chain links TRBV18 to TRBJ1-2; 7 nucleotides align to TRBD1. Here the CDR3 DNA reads TGTGCCAGCTCACCTGGGACGACAGGGCCTACGTATGGCTACACCTTC. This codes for CASSPGTTGPTYGYTF.